A single TCR beta chain is shown here with its context. Antigen specificity is unknown. The method was immunoSEQ multiplex PCR; TCRdb's version includes in-frame clones alone and lacks a portion of them. The sample lists about 48,000 clones; over 75% were seen once. V lost 1 base and J 7 bases, leaving 15 bases between the germline ends. The CDR3 loop spans 15 amino acids. Looked up from germline, CDR1 is SGHVS and CDR2 is FNYEAQ. This specimen belongs to a study of T cell responses to AZD1222 COVID-19 vaccine. Study findings and constraints: Clonal diversity was possibly underestimated, and the donors were mostly white British, with more females. The CD4 TCRs associated with vaccination extended across spike and predominated at 160-218 and 743-854.

Here the sequenced sample was peripheral blood, taken 28 days after the second AZD1222 dose. The receptor was derived from an adult who received the AZD1222 COVID-19 vaccine. The chain couples TRBV7-6 to TRBJ2-3, with D tentatively TRBD1 (5 bases). The CDR3, as DNA: TGTGCCAGCAGCTTAGGGGTCAGGGATCCACATACGCAGTATTTT. It yields the protein CASSLGVRDPHTQYF. The full variable domain, completed using reference TRBV7-6 and TRBJ2-3, is GAGVSQSPRYKVTKRGQDVALRCDPISGHVSLYWYRQALGQGPEFLTYFNYEAQQDKSGLPNDRFSAERPEGSISTLTIQRTEQRDSAMYRCASSLGVRDPHTQYFGPGTRLTVL.